This TCR beta chain came from a study of cytomegalovirus exposure and HLA in healthy donors (dated by TCRdb to 2017 to 2019). A note on the overall study: An earlier analysis of approximately 640 of the donors reported more than 250 Gb of sequence data and 117 million unique TCR beta sequences from some 180 million T cells. An early release covering roughly 640 HLA-typed donors comprised about 290 gigabases of sequencing data and approximately 80 million unique TCR sequences. Of the roughly 410 genotyped donors, 65% to 90% were placed in the genetic ancestry cluster associated with self-reported Caucasian donors. The aim of the study was to test whether cataloging public T cell receptors could identify signatures of past pathogen exposure. The study used immunosequencing to profile the T cell repertoires of approximately 690 subjects and linked those repertoires to cytomegalovirus serostatus. Along with the approximately 700-subject first cohort, a separate validation cohort of approximately 110 different subjects was used. High-throughput TCR immunosequencing, statistical association of individual TCRs with disease status, and machine learning were combined to predict cytomegalovirus infection status. To study patterns of TCR occurrence, a later analysis re-analyzed previously published TCR beta repertoires from more than 550 donors and added high-resolution HLA genotyping. Rather than using new phenotypic data, the later analysis identified candidate immune exposures from TCR beta sequences and from how often those sequences occurred across donors. To decide whether each TCR beta V gene segment behaved as functional or pseudogenic, an earlier analysis of 587 of the donors relied on high-throughput TCR beta sequencing. Alongside the repertoire data, information on donor age, sex, ethnicity and CMV serostatus was compiled. Genome-wide SNP genotypes for about 65% of the roughly 700 donors were used in a later genetic analysis, which treated that subset as a discovery cohort. All discovery cohort repertoires had been generated on a single sequencing platform. HLA typing included class I and class II loci at four-digit resolution. The number of typed donors differed by locus: 629-630 for A, B, C, DRB1 and DQB1; some 540 for DQA1; around 580 for DPA1; and 450 to 480 for DPB1. Four to six DR-DQ haplotypes were handled as single units for association and clustering because linkage in the cohort was strong. Among roughly 400 genotyped donors of the cohort, an average of about 240,000 unique TCR beta nucleotide sequences were sequenced per donor, 15% to 20% of them non-productive.

From V the trimming removes 5 bases and from J it removes 4 bases, while the gene matches leave 4 bases of the junction unaccounted for. The CDR3, from cysteine to phenylalanine, totals 13 residues. Only the CDR3 DNA is retained, 39 bases long and in frame from the first base. As encoded in the germline V gene, CDR1 is MDHEN while CDR2 is SYDVKM. Study-level results and caveats: Three of the identified cytomegalovirus-associated TCR beta chains were confirmed in vitro to be specific for cytomegalovirus antigens. In the study, 164 TCR beta chains were listed as associated with cytomegalovirus. In an earlier analysis of some 540 of the donors, most TCR beta V segments appeared in productive rearrangements about 87% or about 30% of the time, broadly matching IMGT annotations. Some IMGT-functional V segments, including TRBV6-2 and TRBV6-3, could not be told apart with the 87-base-pair reads, so those segments were excluded. Cytomegalovirus status was reported to be diagnosed by the classifier with high specificity and sensitivity in both the original and validation cohorts. An association between a missense DCLRE1C variant and V-gene and J-gene trimming of TCR beta chains was found in a later genetic analysis and replicated in an independent cohort. Immune exposure information for the cohort was limited to CMV serostatus. A further reported finding was that TCR beta sequences accurately predicted the HLA-A and HLA-B alleles for most subjects in the first cohort. HLA typing was unavailable for some donors at each locus, so association tests used only the typed subset. A later analysis associated 15,000 or so TCR beta sequences with specific HLA alleles at a false discovery rate of 0.05. Strong co-occurrence of HLA alleles, especially DR and DQ, made assigning TCR associations to individual alleles difficult. Linkage disequilibrium might explain the correlated functional status among segregating V segments, but an unknown experimental factor could not be excluded. The earlier analysis of a few hundred of the donors excluded roughly 17 rarely observed V segments, including chromosome 9 orphons, because counts were too low. In a later genetic analysis, fewer N-insertions in productive TCRs were reported among donors in an Asian-associated ancestry cluster than the approximately 710-donor mean. In this cohort, only TCR beta chains were sequenced, and detectable features were limited by the absence of alpha or paired-chain data. A cluster of highly shared sequence variants was judged likely to be a technical artifact of the sequencing pipeline. Most TCR sequences were observed very rarely across donors, whereas some public TCRs were present in many individuals. According to a later analysis, TCR association rates differed among HLA loci, with DRB1 alleles showing the most associated TCRs and HLA-C alleles showing the fewest. Roughly uniform sequencing depth across donors was assumed in presence/absence analyses, although this assumption may not hold. A later analysis found that HLA-associated TCR beta chains were more clonally expanded and had lower generation probabilities than equally common non-associated chains. Most CMV-associated TCR beta chains appeared to be HLA-restricted in a later analysis, and the HLA associations seemed to be driven largely by CMV exposure. According to a later analysis, parvovirus B19, influenza, CMV and Epstein-Barr virus appeared linked to several top co-occurrence clusters. According to the authors, the approach could potentially be generalized to other disease states and immunological phenotypes.

The cohort comprised fewer than 750 healthy bone marrow donors. Cohort members were all nominally healthy when sampled, although unrecorded immune exposures were likely present. The donor tested CMV seronegative, placing the donor among the roughly 400 seronegative members of the cohort. Every donor gave a peripheral blood sample, and the peripheral blood mononuclear cells from that sample were used for TCR beta sequencing. Genomic DNA extraction from the blood cell samples was performed with the Qiagen DNeasy Blood Extraction Kit. Concerning this clone: It has no known antigen specificity. Per-base quality was not reported, and no clone a single base away is much larger than it.

Receptors were amplified or captured by the immunoSEQ multiplex PCR assay. The multiplex PCR relied on a mix of 60 forward primers for TCR Vbeta segments and 13 reverse primers for TCR Jbeta segments. The CDR3 region of rearranged TCR beta genes was amplified from genomic DNA by a multiplex PCR assay. The Illumina HiSeq System was used to sequence the amplified TCR beta libraries as 87-base-pair reads. The source study handled its data this way. Across the roughly 670 repertoires, a later analysis counted some 80 million unique TCR beta chains, some 11 million of which were shared by at least two donors. Raw reads were error-corrected and collapsed into unique sequences with a nearest-neighbor algorithm that merged closely related sequences to remove PCR and sequencing errors. To assign V, D and J gene segments, CDR3 sequences were aligned to IMGT reference sequences. Each retained sequence needed at least a six-nucleotide match to both a V gene segment and a J gene segment. A rearrangement counted as productive if the CDR3 had no stop codons and remained in frame with V and J, and every other rearrangement counted as non-productive. CDR3 was defined according to IMGT convention as the region running from the second conserved V-encoded cysteine to the conserved J-encoded phenylalanine. Sequences without an unambiguous match to a single V gene segment were excluded from the earlier analysis of approximately 560 of the donors. An earlier analysis of approximately 590 of the donors classified V segments as functional when productive rearrangements were above 56.7% and as segregating when the standard deviation between donors was above 5%. A statistical classification framework was built to diagnose cytomegalovirus status from the catalog of TCR beta chain sequences. A later analysis assigned V and J genes by comparing TCR nucleotide sequences with IMGT/GENE-DB human TR gene sequences. A later analysis assigned CDR3 sequences and most-parsimonious VDJ recombination scenarios with the TCRdist pipeline. In a later analysis, every TCR beta chain was defined by the combination of its CDR3 amino acid sequence and its V-gene family, and reads without a unique V-gene family were dropped. To address suspected cross-contamination and a sequencing artifact, a later analysis removed roughly 580 highly shared, low-generation-probability nucleotide sequences. In a later analysis, a clonal expansion index was calculated for each public chain from normalized within-repertoire ranks of inferred template counts. In a later analysis, generation probabilities were computed with a VDJ recombination model fitted to out-of-frame rearrangements, and the resulting probabilities were checked against IGoR. A later analysis scored TCR-TCR, TCR-HLA and TCR-CMV co-occurrence with hypergeometric tests, applying a repertoire-size bias correction to TCR pairs. To estimate false discovery rates, a later analysis permuted the HLA or CMV assignments 20 times. In a later analysis, co-occurring TCRs were grouped using DBSCAN, with TCRdist sequence similarity added in when clustering inside HLA-allele-positive subsets. Repertoires with fewer than 30,000 or more than 120,000 public chains were left out of co-occurrence clustering, as were five repertoires with anomalous nucleotide sharing. In TCRdb, the immuneACCESS table is reduced to in-frame sequences with V and J assigned. These tables do not hold every clone; where another copy was compared, an unresolved V gene accounts for under half, and the others remain unexplained. V, J and clone size were drawn from that table, and D and trimming were deduced from the DNA. This sample gives roughly 110,000 clones in total; around 75% of them show up just once. 2.5% to 3.5% of the sample is in the top ten clones.

The chain employs TRBV28 and TRBJ1-2, with 7 bases matching TRBD1. The specimen was PBMCs. The TCR comes from a female donor in good health and CMV-seronegative. CDR3 region: CASSTQGGYGYTF. The sequenced DNA: TGTGCCAGCAGTACCCAGGGGGGCTATGGCTACACCTTC.